This T cell receptor beta chain comes out of a study of identical twins. In its sample, this clonotype was seen a few times. One entry per CDR3 protein results from TCRdb running MiXCR on the 5' RACE reads. The sample includes about 530,000 distinct CDR3 sequences, about 15% seen only once; the top ten take nearly 0.45%. V was cut by 5 bases and J by 3 bases, with 2 bases left in between. The CDR3 spans 12 residues. Donors uniformly comprised healthy Caucasians. The same sample was also studied in work on yellow fever vaccine responses in identical twins.

Material for sequencing was CD4+ T cells sorted from blood. The chain combines TRBV12-3 or TRBV12-4 with TRBJ2-6; D gene uncertain. This clonotype was sampled from a woman aged 18 to 35 in good health. CDR3 DNA sequence: TGTGCCAGCAGTGGTGGGGCCAACGTCCTGACTTTC. This gives the protein CASSGGANVLTF.